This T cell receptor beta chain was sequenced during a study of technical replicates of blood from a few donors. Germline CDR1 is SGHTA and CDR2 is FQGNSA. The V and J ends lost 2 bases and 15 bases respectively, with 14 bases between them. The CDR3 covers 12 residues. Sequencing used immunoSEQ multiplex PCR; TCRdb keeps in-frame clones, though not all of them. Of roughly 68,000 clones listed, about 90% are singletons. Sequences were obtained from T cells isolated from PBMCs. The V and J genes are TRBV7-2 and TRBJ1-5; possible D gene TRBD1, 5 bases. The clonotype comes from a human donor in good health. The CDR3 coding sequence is TGTGCCAGCAGCTTACTGACAGCTGGTCCGCATTTT. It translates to CASSLLTAGPHF.